The rows below give T cell receptor beta chains drawn from one sample of a study of cytomegalovirus exposure and HLA in healthy donors. Profiled with immunoSEQ multiplex PCR; TCRdb holds only in-frame clones, not every one. Of under 300,000 clones in the sample, approximately 83% are singletons; the top ten hold around 1%. Sequenced: PBMCs. These receptors were obtained from a woman aged 18 to 35 in good health and CMV-seronegative. Each CDR3 is given with its conserved first and last residue. A D gene is named only where the DNA matches it firmly. Rows may omit the clone size; those that give it use once, few, many or a size class.

D,V,J,size,CDR3,DNA
TRBD1,TRBV6-5,TRBJ1-2,-,CASSGDRGLGYTF,TGTGCCAGCAGTGGGGACAGGGGTCTTGGCTACACCTTC
-,TRBV5-4,TRBJ2-7,-,CASSLGPAGYGGSYEQYF,TGTGCCAGCAGCTTGGGTCCAGCGGGCTATGGGGGGTCCTACGAGCAGTACTTC
-,TRBV5-1,TRBJ1-6,-,CASSFGKKTETDNSPLHF,TGCGCCAGCAGCTTTGGAAAAAAAACAGAAACCGATAATTCACCCCTCCACTTT
TRBD2,TRBV30,TRBJ2-1,-,CAWSSGLAGGTYNEQFF,TGTGCCTGGAGTTCAGGACTAGCGGGAGGGACCTACAATGAGCAGTTCTTC
TRBD1,TRBV13,TRBJ2-4,-,CASSLGQGENIQYF,TGTGCCAGCAGCTTAGGACAGGGGGAGAACATTCAGTACTTC
TRBD1,TRBV7-2,TRBJ2-1,-,CASSFRGQYNEQFF,TGTGCCAGCAGCTTTAGGGGACAGTACAATGAGCAGTTCTTC
-,TRBV7-9,TRBJ1-1,-,CASSLTEVDTEAFF,TGTGCCAGCAGCCTCACCGAGGTTGACACTGAAGCTTTCTTT
TRBD2,TRBV6-6,TRBJ2-1,-,CASSSLRLAGNNEQFF,TGTGCCAGCAGTTCCCTTCGACTAGCGGGGAACAATGAGCAGTTCTTC
-,TRBV2,TRBJ1-4,-,CASSEDANSGEKLFF,TGTGCCAGCAGTGAAGATGCGAACAGTGGTGAAAAACTGTTTTTT
TRBD2,TRBV14,TRBJ2-1,-,CASSQRLANEQFF,TGTGCCAGCAGCCAAAGACTAGCCAATGAGCAGTTCTTC
TRBD1,TRBV7-9,TRBJ2-7,-,CASSLGTGGSYEQYF,TGTGCCAGCAGCCTAGGAACAGGGGGCTCCTACGAGCAGTACTTC
TRBD1,TRBV9,TRBJ1-1,-,CASATGQANPEAFF,TGTGCCAGCGCGACGGGACAGGCGAACCCTGAAGCTTTCTTT
-,TRBV11-2,TRBJ2-1,once,CASSLGTGAAENEQFF,TGTGCCAGCAGCTTAGGTACTGGAGCGGCCGAGAATGAGCAGTTCTTC
TRBD1,TRBV11-3,TRBJ2-2,-,CASSLDPGQENTGELFF,TGTGCCAGCAGCTTAGACCCTGGACAGGAAAACACCGGGGAGCTGTTTTTT
TRBD2,TRBV30,TRBJ2-3,few,CAWSPGGTRGGTQYF,TGTGCCTGGAGCCCGGGCGGGACTAGGGGAGGTACGCAGTATTTT
-,TRBV28,TRBJ1-1,-,CASSLMGLVTNTEAFF,TGTGCCAGCAGTTTAATGGGCCTGGTGACGAACACTGAAGCTTTCTTT
-,TRBV9,TRBJ1-1,-,CASSVPPTSGGSSTEAFF,TGTGCCAGCAGCGTCCCACCGACCAGCGGGGGTTCGAGCACTGAAGCTTTCTTT
-,TRBV2,TRBJ1-1,-,CASSETVPNTEAFF,TGTGCCAGCAGTGAAACAGTTCCCAACACTGAAGCTTTCTTT
-,TRBV30,TRBJ1-2,-,CAWSPPGGYTF,TGTGCCTGGAGTCCCCCCGGGGGCTACACCTTC
-,TRBV5-6,TRBJ2-1,once,CASSCRVDLHNEQFF,TGTGCCAGCAGCTGCAGGGTCGACCTCCACAATGAGCAGTTCTTC
TRBD1,TRBV10-3,TRBJ2-1,-,CAIWDRDLYNEQFF,TGTGCCATTTGGGACAGGGACCTTTACAATGAGCAGTTCTTC
-,TRBV5-6,TRBJ2-3,-,CASSLQVLLPSTDTQYF,TGTGCCAGCAGCTTGCAAGTTCTACTACCTAGCACAGATACGCAGTATTTT
TRBD2,TRBV10-3,TRBJ2-1,-,CAISETGTSGGAENEQFF,TGTGCCATCAGTGAGACCGGGACTAGCGGGGGGGCGGAGAATGAGCAGTTCTTC